The 6 T cell receptor beta chains given below trace back to one sample, sequenced in a study of blood T cell repertoires in COVID-19. The data were produced by immunoSEQ multiplex PCR, yet TCRdb's version contains in-frame clones alone and is incomplete. The sample consists of about 68,000 clones, 80% to 90% of them appearing once. Sequenced input: peripheral blood. The receptors shown here come from a man older than 75 with COVID-19, enrolled during active disease.

The chain links TRBV5-1 to TRBJ2-1, with 16 bases matching TRBD2. Germline V lookup: CDR1 SGHRS, CDR2 YFSETQ. V lost 0 bases and J lost 9; bases outside the gene matches: 6. This CDR3 spans 17 amino acids. CDR3 sequence reads: CASSLEGLAGGPAEQFF. The CDR3 DNA reads as TGCGCCAGCAGCTTGGAGGGACTAGCGGGGGGGCCTGCTGAGCAGTTCTTC. Supplemented by reference TRBV5-1 and TRBJ2-1, the full variable domain reads KAGVTQTPRYLIKTRGQQVTLSCSPISGHRSVSWYQQTPGQGLQFLFEYFSETQRNKGNFPGRFSGRQFSNSRSEMNVSTLELGDSALYLCASSLEGLAGGPAEQFFGPGTRLTVL.

V is TRBV6-2 or TRBV6-3 and J is TRBJ1-5, with unresolved D. CDR1 and CDR2 (germline): MNHEY, SVGEGT. The V end was cut by 6 bases, the J end by 0 bases, with 6 bases between. The length of the CDR3 is 13 residues. In nucleotides, the CDR3 is TGTGCCAGCAGCGACATTAGCAATCAGCCCCAGCATTTT. This encodes CASSDISNQPQHF.

This chain's CDR3 is CASSQENSGTGGSYGYTF. The CDR3 region has the DNA TGTGCCAGCAGCCAAGAGAACTCCGGGACAGGGGGTTCCTATGGCTACACCTTC. The chain carries TRBV4-2 and TRBJ1-2, with TRBD1 identical over 11 bases. This CDR3 region has 18 residues. The V gene end was trimmed by 0 bases and the J gene end by 4 bases; junction bases not matched to a gene: 10. Germline V gives CDR1 LGHNA, CDR2 YNFKEQ.

The chain has TRBV24-1 and TRBJ2-7; 8 nucleotides align to TRBD1. The junction had 4 bases not matched to a gene; V was cut back by 4 bases and J by 0 bases. Germline V CDR1 and CDR2: KGHDR, SFDVKD. The CDR3 runs to 15 residues. CDR3 sequence: CATSDTTGVSYEQYF. The CDR3 DNA sequence: TGTGCCACCAGTGACACGACAGGGGTCTCCTACGAGCAGTACTTC.

The genes are TRBV11-3 and TRBJ2-5; 10 nucleotides agree with TRBD2. The CDR3 extends over 16 amino acids. Germline-derived CDR1 and CDR2 are SGHNT and YENEEA. V lost 4 bases and J lost 3; bases outside the gene matches: 8. The CDR3 bases are TGTGCCAGCAGCTCGCGATATGGACTAGCGGAAGAGACCCAGTACTTC. Residues: CASSSRYGLAEETQYF.

This clone was recorded once. This chain uses TRBV7-2 with TRBJ1-1; a possible D gene is TRBD1 (6 bases). V lost 0 bases and J lost 5, with 16 bases in between. This CDR3 is built from 16 residues. Germline CDR1 SGHTA, CDR2 FQGNSA. The CDR3 DNA sequence: TGTGCCAGCAGCTTAGCGCCAGGGCCCAGGGGTACTGAAGCTTTCTTT. Translating it yields CASSLAPGPRGTEAFF.